Detailed here is one T cell receptor beta chain. Additional DNA sequences in this sample encode the identical CDR3. The record originates from a study of cytomegalovirus exposure and HLA in healthy donors. About the study: Early released data had around 79 million unique TCRs, all coming from HLA-typed donors. Of all 370 or so donors who were genotyped, 70% to 85% belonged to the Caucasian-associated ancestry cluster.

The germline V gene encodes CDR1 SGHRS and CDR2 YFSETQ. The germline V and J ends were trimmed by 0 bases and 1 base, with 8 bases remaining between them. The CDR3 extends over 14 amino acids. Amplification used 60 Vbeta primers and 13 Jbeta primers. Produced via immunoSEQ multiplex PCR; TCRdb's table is partial and in-frame only. Of some 120,000 clones listed, approximately 68% are singletons. The V and J genes are TRBV5-1 and TRBJ2-7; D unclear. The TCR originated in a man younger than 45 in good health and CMV-seropositive. The material sequenced was PBMCs. The CDR3 coding sequence is TGCGCCAGCAGCTTGGGCCCGCTATCCTACGAGCAGTACTTC. The encoded protein is CASSLGPLSYEQYF. Using reference TRBV5-1 and TRBJ2-7 for the parts outside the CDR3, the full variable domain is KAGVTQTPRYLIKTRGQQVTLSCSPISGHRSVSWYQQTPGQGLQFLFEYFSETQRNKGNFPGRFSGRQFSNSRSEMNVSTLELGDSALYLCASSLGPLSYEQYFGPGTRLTVT.